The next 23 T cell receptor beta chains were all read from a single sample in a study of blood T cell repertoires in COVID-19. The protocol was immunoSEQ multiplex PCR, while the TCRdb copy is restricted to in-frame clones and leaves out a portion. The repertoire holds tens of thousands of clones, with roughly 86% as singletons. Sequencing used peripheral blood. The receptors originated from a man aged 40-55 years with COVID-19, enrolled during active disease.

The DNA for the CDR3 is TGTGCCAGCAGTGACTCTTTGCGCGGGGAGGGTGGAAACACCATATATTTT. Protein product: CASSDSLRGEGGNTIYF. The chain combines TRBV6-4 with TRBJ1-3; D not certain. The germline V and J ends were trimmed by 0 bases and 3 bases, with 15 bases remaining between them. From germline, CDR1 is MRHNA and CDR2 SNTAGT. CDR3 length equals 17 residues.

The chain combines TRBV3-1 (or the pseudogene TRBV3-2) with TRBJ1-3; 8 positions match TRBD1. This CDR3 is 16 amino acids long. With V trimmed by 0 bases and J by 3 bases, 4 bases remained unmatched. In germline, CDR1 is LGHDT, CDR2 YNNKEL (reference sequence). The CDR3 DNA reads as TGTGCCAGCAGCCAAGATTGGACAGGGAGTGGAAACACCATATATTTT. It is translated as CASSQDWTGSGNTIYF.

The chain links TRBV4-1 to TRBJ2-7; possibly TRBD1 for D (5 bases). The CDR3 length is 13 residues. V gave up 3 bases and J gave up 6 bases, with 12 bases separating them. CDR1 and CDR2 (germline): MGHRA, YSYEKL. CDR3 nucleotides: TGCGCCAGCAGCCAGGGCAGGGTCGGCGAGCAGTACTTC. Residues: CASSQGRVGEQYF.

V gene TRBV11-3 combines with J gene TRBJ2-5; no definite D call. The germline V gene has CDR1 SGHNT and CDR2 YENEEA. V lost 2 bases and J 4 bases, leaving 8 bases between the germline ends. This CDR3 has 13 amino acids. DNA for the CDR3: TGTGCCAGCAGCTTAAATCTGCGAGAGACCCAGTACTTC. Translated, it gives CASSLNLRETQYF.

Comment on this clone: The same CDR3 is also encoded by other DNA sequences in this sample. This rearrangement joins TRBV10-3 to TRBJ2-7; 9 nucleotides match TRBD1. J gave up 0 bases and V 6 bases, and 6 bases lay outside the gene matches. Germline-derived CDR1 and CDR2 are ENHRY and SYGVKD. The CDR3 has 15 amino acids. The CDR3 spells CAIREDRGASYEQYF. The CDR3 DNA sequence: TGTGCCATCAGGGAGGACAGGGGCGCCTCCTACGAGCAGTACTTC.

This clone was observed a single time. As DNA, the CDR3 is TGTGCCAGCAGCTTACAGGGATTCGAGCAGTACTTC. It encodes CASSLQGFEQYF. The rearrangement uses TRBV7-2 and TRBJ2-7, with D possibly TRBD1 on 5 matching bases. Looked up from germline, CDR1 is SGHTA and CDR2 is FQGNSA. V was pared by 2 bases and J by 6 bases, with 8 bases between. This CDR3 contains 12 residues.

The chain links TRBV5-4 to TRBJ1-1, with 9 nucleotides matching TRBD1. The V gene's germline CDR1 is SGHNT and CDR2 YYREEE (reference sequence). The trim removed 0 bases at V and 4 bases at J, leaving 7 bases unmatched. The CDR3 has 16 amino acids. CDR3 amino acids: CASSLGGQGGSTEAFF. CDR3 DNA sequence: TGTGCCAGCAGCTTGGGGGGACAGGGCGGGAGCACTGAAGCTTTCTTT.

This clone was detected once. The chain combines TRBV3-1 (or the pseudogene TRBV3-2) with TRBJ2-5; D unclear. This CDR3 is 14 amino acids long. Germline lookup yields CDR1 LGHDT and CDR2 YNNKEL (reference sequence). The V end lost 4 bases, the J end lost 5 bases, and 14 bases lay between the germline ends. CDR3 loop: CASSPDGIRETQYF. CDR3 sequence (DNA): TGTGCCAGCAGCCCAGACGGTATTCGGGAGACCCAGTACTTC.

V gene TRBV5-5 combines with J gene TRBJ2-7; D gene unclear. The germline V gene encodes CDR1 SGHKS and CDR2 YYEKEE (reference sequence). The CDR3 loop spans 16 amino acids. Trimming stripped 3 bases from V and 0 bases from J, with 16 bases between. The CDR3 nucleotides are TGTGCCAGCAGCTCAGGTGGTCAGGCCCGCTCCTACGAGCAGTACTTC. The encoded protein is CASSSGGQARSYEQYF.

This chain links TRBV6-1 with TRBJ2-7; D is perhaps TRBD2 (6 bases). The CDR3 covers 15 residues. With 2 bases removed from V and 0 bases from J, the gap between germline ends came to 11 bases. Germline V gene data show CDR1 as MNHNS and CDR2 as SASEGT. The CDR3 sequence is CASSETGGSSYEQYF. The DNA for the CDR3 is TGTGCCAGCAGTGAAACAGGAGGGAGCTCCTACGAGCAGTACTTC.

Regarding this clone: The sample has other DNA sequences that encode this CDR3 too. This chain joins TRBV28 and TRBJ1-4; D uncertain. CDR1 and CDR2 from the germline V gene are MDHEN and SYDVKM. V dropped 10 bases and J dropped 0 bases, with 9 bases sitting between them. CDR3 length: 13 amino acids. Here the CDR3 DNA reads TGTGCCACCCTATCGGCAACTAATGAAAAACTGTTTTTT. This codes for CATLSATNEKLFF.

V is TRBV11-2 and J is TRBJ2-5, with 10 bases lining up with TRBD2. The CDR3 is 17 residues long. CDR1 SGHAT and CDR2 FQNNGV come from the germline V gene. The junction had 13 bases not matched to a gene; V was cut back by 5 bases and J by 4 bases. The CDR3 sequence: CASSAGVLAGEGETQYF. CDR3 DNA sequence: TGTGCCAGCAGCGCCGGGGTTCTAGCGGGGGAAGGAGAGACCCAGTACTTC.

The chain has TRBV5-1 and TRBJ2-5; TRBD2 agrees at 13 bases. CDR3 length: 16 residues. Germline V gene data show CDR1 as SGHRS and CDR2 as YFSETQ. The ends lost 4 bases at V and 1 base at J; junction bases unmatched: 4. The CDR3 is CASSIGLAGVQETQYF. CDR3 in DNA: TGCGCCAGCAGCATAGGACTAGCGGGGGTCCAAGAGACCCAGTACTTC.

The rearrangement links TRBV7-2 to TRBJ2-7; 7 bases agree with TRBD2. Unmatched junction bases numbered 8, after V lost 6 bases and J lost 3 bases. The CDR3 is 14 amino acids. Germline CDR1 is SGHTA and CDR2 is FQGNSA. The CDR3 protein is CASRQTGEGYEQYF. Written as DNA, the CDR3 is TGTGCCAGCAGGCAAACGGGGGAGGGCTACGAGCAGTACTTC.

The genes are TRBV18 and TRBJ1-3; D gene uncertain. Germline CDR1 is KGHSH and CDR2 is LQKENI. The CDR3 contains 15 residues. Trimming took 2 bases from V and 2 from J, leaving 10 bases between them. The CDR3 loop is CASSPVSRAGNTIYF. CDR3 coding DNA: TGTGCCAGCTCACCAGTATCGCGGGCTGGAAACACCATATATTTT.

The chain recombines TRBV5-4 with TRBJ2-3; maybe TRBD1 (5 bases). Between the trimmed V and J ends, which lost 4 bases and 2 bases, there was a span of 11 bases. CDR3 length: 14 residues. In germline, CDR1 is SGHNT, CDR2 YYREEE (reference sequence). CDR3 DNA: TGTGCCAGCAGCGAACAGGATTTCACAGATACGCAGTATTTT. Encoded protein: CASSEQDFTDTQYF.

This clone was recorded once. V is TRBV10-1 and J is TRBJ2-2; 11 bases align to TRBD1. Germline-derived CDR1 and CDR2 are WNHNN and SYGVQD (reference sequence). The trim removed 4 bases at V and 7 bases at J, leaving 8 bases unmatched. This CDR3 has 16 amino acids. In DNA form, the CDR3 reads TGCGCCAGCAGTGGCCCTGGACAGGGGGCCGGCGGGGAGCTGTTTTTT. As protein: CASSGPGQGAGGELFF.

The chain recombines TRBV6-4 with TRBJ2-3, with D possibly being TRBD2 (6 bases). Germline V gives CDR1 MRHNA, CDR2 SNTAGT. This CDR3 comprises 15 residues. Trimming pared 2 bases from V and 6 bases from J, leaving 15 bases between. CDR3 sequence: CASSDDSGLGDTQYF. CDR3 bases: TGTGCCAGCAGTGACGACAGCGGGCTGGGGGATACGCAGTATTTT.

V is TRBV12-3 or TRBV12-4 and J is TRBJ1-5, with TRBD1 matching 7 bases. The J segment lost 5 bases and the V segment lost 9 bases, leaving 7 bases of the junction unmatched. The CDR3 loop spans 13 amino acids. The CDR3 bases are TGTGCCAGTAGACAGGGAATTGATCAGCCCCAGCATTTT. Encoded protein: CASRQGIDQPQHF.

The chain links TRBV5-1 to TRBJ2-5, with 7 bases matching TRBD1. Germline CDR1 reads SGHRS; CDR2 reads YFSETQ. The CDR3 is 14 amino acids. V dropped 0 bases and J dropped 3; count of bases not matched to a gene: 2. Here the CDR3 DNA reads TGCGCCAGCAGCTTGGAGGGGACAGAAGAGACCCAGTACTTC. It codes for CASSLEGTEETQYF.

The CDR3 bases are TGTGCCAGCGGTACAGGAAGCAATCAGCCCCAGCATTTT. The encoded protein is CASGTGSNQPQHF. The chain joins TRBV28 to TRBJ1-5, with TRBD1 as a possible D gene (5 bases). Between the trimmed V and J ends, which lost 8 bases and 1 base, there was a span of 9 bases. Germline V CDR1 and CDR2: MDHEN, SYDVKM. The length of the CDR3 is 13 residues.

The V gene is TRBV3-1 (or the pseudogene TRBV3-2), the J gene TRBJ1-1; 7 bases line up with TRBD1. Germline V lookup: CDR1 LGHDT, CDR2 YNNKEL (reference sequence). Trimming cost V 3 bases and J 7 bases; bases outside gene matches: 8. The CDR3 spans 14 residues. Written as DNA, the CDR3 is TGTGCCAGCAGCCATTTAAGCAGGGGGGATGAAGCTTTCTTT. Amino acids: CASSHLSRGDEAFF.

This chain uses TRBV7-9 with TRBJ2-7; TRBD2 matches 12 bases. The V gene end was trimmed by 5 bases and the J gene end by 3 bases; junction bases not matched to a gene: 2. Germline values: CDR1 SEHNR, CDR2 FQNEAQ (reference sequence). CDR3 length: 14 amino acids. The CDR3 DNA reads TGTGCCAGCAGCAAGACTAGCGGGGGCTACGAGCAGTACTTC. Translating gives CASSKTSGGYEQYF.